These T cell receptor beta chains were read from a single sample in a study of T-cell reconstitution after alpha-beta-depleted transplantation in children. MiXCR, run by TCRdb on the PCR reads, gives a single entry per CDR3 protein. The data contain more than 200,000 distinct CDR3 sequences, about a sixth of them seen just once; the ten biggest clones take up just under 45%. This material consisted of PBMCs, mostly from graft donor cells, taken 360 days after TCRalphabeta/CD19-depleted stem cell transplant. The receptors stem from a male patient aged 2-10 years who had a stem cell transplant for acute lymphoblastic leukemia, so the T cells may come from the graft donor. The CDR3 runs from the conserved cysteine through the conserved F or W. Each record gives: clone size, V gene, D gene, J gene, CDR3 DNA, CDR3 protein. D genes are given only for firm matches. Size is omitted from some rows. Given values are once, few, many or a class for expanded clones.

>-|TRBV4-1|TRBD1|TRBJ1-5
TGCGCCAGCAGCCTCCCGGTTAGGCGGGACAGGGGGGATCAGCCCCAGCATTTT
CASSLPVRRDRGDQPQHF
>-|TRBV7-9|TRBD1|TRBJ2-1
TGTGCCAGCAGCGCCCGGACAGGGTACTACAATGAGCAGTTCTTC
CASSARTGYYNEQFF
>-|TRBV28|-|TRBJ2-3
TGTGCCAGCAGCGGGTCAGACGGCACAGATACGCAGTATTTT
CASSGSDGTDTQYF
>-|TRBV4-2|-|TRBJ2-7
TGTGCCAGCAGCCAAGTCAGTGAGGGCCTCCCCTACGAGCAGTACTTC
CASSQVSEGLPYEQYF
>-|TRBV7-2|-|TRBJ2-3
TGTGCCAGCAACTCGAGGTTCGATACGCAGTATTTT
CASNSRFDTQYF
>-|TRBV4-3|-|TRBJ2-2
TGCGCCAGCAGCCAAAGGCCAGGGGCGAACACCGGGGAGCTGTTTTTT
CASSQRPGANTGELFF
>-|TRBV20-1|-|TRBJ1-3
TGCAGTGCTCCCGACAGGTACTCTGGAAACACCATATATTTT
CSAPDRYSGNTIYF
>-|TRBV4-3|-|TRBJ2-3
TGCGCCAGCAGCCAAGAAGCTAGCCGGGGCACAGATACGCAGTATTTT
CASSQEASRGTDTQYF
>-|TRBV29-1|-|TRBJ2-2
TGCAGCGTTGGGGGGCTGGCCGGGGAGCTGTTTTTT
CSVGGLAGELFF
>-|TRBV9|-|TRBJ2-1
TGTGCCAGCAGCGTAGCGGCCGGGACCACAAATGAGCAGTTCTTC
CASSVAAGTTNEQFF
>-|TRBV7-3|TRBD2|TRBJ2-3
TGTGCCAGCAGCTCCTCTAGCGGGGGGCAGGGAGATACGCAGTATTTT
CASSSSSGGQGDTQYF
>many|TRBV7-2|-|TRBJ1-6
TGTGCCAGCAGCCTCTCTTATTCACCCCTCCACTTT
CASSLSYSPLHF
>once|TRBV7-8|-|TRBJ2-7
TGTGCCAGCAGCCTAGGGATGGGGGAGGAAGCATACGAGCAGTACTTC
CASSLGMGEEAYEQYF
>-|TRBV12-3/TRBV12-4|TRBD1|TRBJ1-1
TGTGCCAGCAGTCAGGGACAGGGGGCATGGACTGAAGCTTTCTTT
CASSQGQGAWTEAFF
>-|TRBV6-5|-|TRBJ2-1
TGTGCCAGCAGTTACTCAGAGGGGTTTTCCAATGAGCAGTTCTTC
CASSYSEGFSNEQFF
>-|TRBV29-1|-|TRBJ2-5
TGCAGCGTTAGGTGGGGAGAGAAAGAGACCCAGTACTTC
CSVRWGEKETQYF
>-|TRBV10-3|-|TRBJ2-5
TGTGCCATCAGTGAGAAAGAGACCCAGTACTTC
CAISEKETQYF
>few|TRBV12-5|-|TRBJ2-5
TGTGCTAGTGGTTTGGAGACTGTCCAAGAGACCCAGTACTTC
CASGLETVQETQYF
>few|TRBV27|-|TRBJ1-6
TGTGCCAGCAGTTTCAATGCAAATAATTCACCCCTCCACTTT
CASSFNANNSPLHF
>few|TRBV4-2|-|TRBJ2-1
TGTGCCAGCAGCCAAGGGCGTAGGAGCCAGGACAATGAGCAGTTCTTC
CASSQGRRSQDNEQFF
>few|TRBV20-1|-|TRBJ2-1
TGCAGTGCTATGGTTTCGGGGCCAATGTTCTTC
CSAMVSGPMFF
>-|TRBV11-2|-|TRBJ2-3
TGTGCCAGCAGCAATAGGGCGGACACAGATACGCAGTATTTT
CASSNRADTDTQYF
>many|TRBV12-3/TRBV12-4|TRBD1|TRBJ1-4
TGTGCCAGCAGTGCCCAGGGGGCTGAAAAACTGTTTTTT
CASSAQGAEKLFF